This TCR beta chain was sequenced for a study of cytomegalovirus exposure and HLA in healthy donors. Study-level points and caveats: TRBV6-2, TRBV6-3 and some other V segments were excluded as indistinguishable.

Germline-derived CDR1 and CDR2 are SGHTA and FQGNSA. This CDR3 is 14 amino acids long. V lost 3 bases, J lost 6 bases, and 14 bases lay in between. For this clone: Its antigen is unidentified.

The primer mix had 60 Vbeta and 13 Jbeta primers. The protocol was immunoSEQ multiplex PCR, while the TCRdb copy is restricted to in-frame clones and leaves out a portion. The table lists under 150,000 clones, over 80% of them singletons. The TCR originated in a man aged 40-55 years in good health and CMV-seronegative. V usage is TRBV7-2 and J usage is TRBJ1-2; maybe TRBD1 (5 bases). The sequenced material came from PBMCs. DNA for the CDR3: TGTGCCAGCAGCTTCCTCGGGTGGGGGGATGGCTACACCTTC. Translating it yields CASSFLGWGDGYTF. The complete variable domain, with remaining parts taken from reference TRBV7-2 and TRBJ1-2, reads GAGVSQSPSNKVTEKGKDVELRCDPISGHTALYWYRQSLGQGLEFLIYFQGNSAPDKSGLPSDRFSAERTGGSVSTLTIQRTQQEDSAVYLCASSFLGWGDGYTFGSGTRLTVV.